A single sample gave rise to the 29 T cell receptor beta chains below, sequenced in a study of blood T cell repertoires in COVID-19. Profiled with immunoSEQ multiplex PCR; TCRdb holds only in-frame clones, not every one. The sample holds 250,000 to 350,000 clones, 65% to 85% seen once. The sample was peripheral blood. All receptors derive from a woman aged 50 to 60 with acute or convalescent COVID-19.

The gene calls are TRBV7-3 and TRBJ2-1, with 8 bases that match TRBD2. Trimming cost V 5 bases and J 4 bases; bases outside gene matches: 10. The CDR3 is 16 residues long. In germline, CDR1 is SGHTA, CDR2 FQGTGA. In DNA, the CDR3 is TGTGCCAGCAGCCCCCGACCTTCTAGCGGGTACAATGAGCAGTTCTTC. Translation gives CASSPRPSSGYNEQFF.

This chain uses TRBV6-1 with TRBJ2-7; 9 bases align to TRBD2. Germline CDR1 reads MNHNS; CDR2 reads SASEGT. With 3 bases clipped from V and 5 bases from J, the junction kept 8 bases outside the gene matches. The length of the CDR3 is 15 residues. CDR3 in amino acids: CASSELRGLADEQYF. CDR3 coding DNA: TGTGCCAGCAGTGAGCTTAGGGGACTAGCTGACGAGCAGTACTTC.

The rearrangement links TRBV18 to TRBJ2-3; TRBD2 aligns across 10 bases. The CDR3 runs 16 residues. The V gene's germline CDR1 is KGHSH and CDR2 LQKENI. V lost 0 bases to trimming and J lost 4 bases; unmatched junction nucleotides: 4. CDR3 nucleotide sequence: TGTGCCAGCTCACCACCGGCTAGCGGGGGCGCAGATACGCAGTATTTT. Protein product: CASSPPASGGADTQYF.

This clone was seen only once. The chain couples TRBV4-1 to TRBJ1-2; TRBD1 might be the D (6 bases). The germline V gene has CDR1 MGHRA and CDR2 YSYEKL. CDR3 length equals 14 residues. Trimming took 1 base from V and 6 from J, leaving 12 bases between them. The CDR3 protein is CASSQGGPGNGYTF. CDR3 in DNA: TGCGCCAGCAGCCAAGGGGGGCCGGGGAATGGCTACACCTTC.

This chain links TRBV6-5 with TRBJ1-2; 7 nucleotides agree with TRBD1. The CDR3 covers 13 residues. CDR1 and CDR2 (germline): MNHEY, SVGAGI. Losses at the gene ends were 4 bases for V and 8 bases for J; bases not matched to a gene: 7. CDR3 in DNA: TGTGCCAGCAGTTCACAACAGGGGAGCGGCTACACCTTC. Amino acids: CASSSQQGSGYTF.

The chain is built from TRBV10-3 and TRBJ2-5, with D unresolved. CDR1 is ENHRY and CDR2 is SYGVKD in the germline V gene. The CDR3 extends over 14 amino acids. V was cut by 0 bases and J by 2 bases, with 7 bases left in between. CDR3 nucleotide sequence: TGTGCCATCAGTGAGTCCTTGACTCAAGAGACCCAGTACTTC. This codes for CAISESLTQETQYF.

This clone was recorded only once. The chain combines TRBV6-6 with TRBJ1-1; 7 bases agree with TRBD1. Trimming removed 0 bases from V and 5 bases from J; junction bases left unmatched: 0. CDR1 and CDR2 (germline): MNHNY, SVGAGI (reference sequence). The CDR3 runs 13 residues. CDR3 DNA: TGTGCCAGCAGTTACTCGACAGGGACTGAAGCTTTCTTT. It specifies CASSYSTGTEAFF.

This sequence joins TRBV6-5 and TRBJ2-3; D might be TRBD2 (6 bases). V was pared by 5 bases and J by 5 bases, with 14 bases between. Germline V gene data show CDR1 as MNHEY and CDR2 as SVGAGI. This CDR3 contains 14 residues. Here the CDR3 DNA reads TGTGCCAGCAGTCTCCAGGGAGGAGGAGATACGCAGTATTTT. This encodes CASSLQGGGDTQYF.

CDR3 DNA sequence: TGTGCCAGCAGCTTAGTTTGGCAGGGGAACACTGAAGCTTTCTTT. The encoded protein is CASSLVWQGNTEAFF. This sequence joins TRBV7-8 and TRBJ1-1, with D tentatively TRBD1 (5 bases). CDR3 length equals 15 residues. V lost 1 base, J lost 1 base, and 10 bases lay in between. Germline CDR1 reads SGHVS; CDR2 reads FQNEAQ.

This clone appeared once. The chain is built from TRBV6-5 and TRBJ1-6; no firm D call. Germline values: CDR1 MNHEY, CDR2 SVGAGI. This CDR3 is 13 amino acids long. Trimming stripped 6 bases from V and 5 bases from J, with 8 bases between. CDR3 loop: CASRRLNNSPLHF. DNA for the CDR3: TGTGCCAGCAGGAGACTGAATAATTCACCCCTCCACTTT.

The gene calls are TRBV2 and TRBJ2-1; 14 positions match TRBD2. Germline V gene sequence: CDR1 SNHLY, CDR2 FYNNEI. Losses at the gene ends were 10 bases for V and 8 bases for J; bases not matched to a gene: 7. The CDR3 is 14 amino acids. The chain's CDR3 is CATGTSGRTDEQFF. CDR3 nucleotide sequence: TGTGCCACCGGGACTAGCGGGAGAACGGATGAGCAGTTCTTC. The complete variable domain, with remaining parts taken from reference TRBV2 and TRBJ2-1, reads EPEVTQTPSHQVTQMGQEVILRCVPISNHLYFYWYRQILGQKVEFLVSFYNNEISEKSEIFDDQFSVERPDGSNFTLKIRSTKLEDSAMYFCATGTSGRTDEQFFGPGTRLTVL.

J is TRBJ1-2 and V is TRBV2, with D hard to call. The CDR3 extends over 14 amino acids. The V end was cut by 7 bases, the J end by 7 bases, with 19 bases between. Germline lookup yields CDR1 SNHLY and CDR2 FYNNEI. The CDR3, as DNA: TGTGCCAGCACCACTGGGTTCGAGGTTGGTGGCTACACCTTC. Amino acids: CASTTGFEVGGYTF.

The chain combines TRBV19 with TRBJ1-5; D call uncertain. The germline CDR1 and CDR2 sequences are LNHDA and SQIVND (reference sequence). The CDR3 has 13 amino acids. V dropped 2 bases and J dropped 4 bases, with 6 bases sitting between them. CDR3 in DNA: TGTGCCAGTAGTATATCAGTTAATCAGCCCCAGCATTTT. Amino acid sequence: CASSISVNQPQHF. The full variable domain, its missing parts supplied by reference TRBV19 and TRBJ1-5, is DGGITQSPKYLFRKEGQNVTLSCEQNLNHDAMYWYRQDPGQGLRLIYYSQIVNDFQKGDIAEGYSVSREKKESFPLTVTSAQKNPTAFYLCASSISVNQPQHFGDGTRLSIL.

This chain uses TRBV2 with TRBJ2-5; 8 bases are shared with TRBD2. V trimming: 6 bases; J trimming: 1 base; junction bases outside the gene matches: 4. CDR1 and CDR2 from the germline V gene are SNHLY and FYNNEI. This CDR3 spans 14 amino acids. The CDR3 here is CASRGSGGQETQYF. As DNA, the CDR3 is TGTGCCAGCAGGGGCAGCGGGGGCCAAGAGACCCAGTACTTC.

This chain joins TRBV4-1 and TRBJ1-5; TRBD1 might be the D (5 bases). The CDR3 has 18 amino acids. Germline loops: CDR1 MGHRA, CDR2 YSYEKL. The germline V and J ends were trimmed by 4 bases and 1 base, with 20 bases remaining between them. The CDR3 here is CASSRGDGGVSSNQPQHF. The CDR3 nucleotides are TGCGCCAGCAGCCGAGGTGACGGGGGGGTTAGCAGCAATCAGCCCCAGCATTTT.

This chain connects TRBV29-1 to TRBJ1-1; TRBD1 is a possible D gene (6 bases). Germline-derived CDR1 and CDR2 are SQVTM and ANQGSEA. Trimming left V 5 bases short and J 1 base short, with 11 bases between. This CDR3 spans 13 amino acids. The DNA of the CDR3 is TGCAGCGTTTTACAAGGGGGGAACACTGAAGCTTTCTTT. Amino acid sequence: CSVLQGGNTEAFF.

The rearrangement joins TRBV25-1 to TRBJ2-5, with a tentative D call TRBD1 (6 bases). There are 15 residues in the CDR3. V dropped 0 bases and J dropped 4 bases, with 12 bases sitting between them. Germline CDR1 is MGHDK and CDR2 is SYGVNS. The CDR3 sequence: CASSEYNRAGETQYF. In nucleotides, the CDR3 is TGTGCCAGCAGTGAATATAACAGGGCCGGAGAGACCCAGTACTTC. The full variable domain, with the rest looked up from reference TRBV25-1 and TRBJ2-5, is EADIYQTPRYLVIGTGKKITLECSQTMGHDKMYWYQQDPGMELHLIHYSYGVNSTEKGDLSSESTVSRIRTEHFPLTLESARPSHTSQYLCASSEYNRAGETQYFGPGTRLLVL.

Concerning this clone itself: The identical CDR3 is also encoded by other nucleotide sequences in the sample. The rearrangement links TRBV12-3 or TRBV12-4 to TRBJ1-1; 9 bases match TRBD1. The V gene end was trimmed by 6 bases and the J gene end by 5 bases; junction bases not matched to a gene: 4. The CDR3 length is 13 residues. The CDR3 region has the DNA TGTGCCAGCAGGACAGGGGGGTTTACTGAAGCTTTCTTT. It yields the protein CASRTGGFTEAFF.

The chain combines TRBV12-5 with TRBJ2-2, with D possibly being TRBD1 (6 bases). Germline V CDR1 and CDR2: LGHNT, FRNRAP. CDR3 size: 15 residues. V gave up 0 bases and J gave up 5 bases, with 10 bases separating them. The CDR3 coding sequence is TGTGCTAGTGGTTTGGTACCACAGGGTACCGGGGAGCTGTTTTTT. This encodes CASGLVPQGTGELFF.

The CDR3 DNA is TGTGCCAGCAGTGACAGGGGCAATCAGCCCCAGCATTTT. Translating it yields CASSDRGNQPQHF. This rearrangement joins TRBV25-1 to TRBJ1-5; D is possibly TRBD1 (5 bases). Trimming cost V 3 bases and J 2 bases, with 5 bases left between them. The CDR3 totals 13 residues. Germline V gene lookup returns CDR1 MGHDK and CDR2 SYGVNS.

The CDR3 loop is CASSQGDSGRGSYEQYF. DNA of the CDR3: TGTGCCAGCAGCCAAGGCGACAGCGGGAGGGGCTCCTACGAGCAGTACTTC. The genes are TRBV4-2 and TRBJ2-7; 10 bases match TRBD2. The junction had 6 bases not matched to a gene; V was cut back by 1 base and J by 0 bases. The CDR3 has 17 residues. CDR1 is LGHNA and CDR2 is YNFKEQ in the germline V gene.

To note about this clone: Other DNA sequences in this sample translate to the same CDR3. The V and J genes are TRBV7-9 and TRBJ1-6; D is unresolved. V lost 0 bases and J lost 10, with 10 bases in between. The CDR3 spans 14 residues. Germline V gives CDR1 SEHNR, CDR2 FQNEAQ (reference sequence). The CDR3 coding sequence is TGTGCCAGCAGCTTAGCGACGGGAGGGTCACCCCTCCACTTT. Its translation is CASSLATGGSPLHF.

CDR3 residues: CASSCRGRNQPQHF. DNA for the CDR3: TGTGCCAGCAGCTGCAGGGGACGCAATCAGCCCCAGCATTTT. The gene calls are TRBV21-1 and TRBJ1-5; TRBD1, the D gene given by the table, was not confirmed from the DNA. TRBV21-1 is termed a pseudogene. The length of the CDR3 is 14 residues.

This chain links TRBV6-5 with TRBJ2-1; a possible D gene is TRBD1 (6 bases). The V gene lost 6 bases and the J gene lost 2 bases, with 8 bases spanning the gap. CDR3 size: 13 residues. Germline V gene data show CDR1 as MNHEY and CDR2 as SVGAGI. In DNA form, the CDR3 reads TGTGCCAGCAGCTGGGACACCTACAATGAGCAGTTCTTC. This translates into CASSWDTYNEQFF.

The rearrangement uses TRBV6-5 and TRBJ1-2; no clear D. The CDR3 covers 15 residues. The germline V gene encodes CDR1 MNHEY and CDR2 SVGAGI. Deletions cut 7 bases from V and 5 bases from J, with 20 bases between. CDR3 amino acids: CASKLNSDRTYGYTF. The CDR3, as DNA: TGTGCCAGCAAACTAAACTCTGACCGAACATATGGCTACACCTTC.

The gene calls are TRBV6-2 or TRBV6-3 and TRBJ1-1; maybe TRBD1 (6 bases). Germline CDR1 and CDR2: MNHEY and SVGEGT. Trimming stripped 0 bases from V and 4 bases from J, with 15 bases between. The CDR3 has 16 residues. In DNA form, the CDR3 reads TGTGCCAGCAGTTACTCCGGGACAACTGGGGGCACTGAAGCTTTCTTT. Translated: CASSYSGTTGGTEAFF.

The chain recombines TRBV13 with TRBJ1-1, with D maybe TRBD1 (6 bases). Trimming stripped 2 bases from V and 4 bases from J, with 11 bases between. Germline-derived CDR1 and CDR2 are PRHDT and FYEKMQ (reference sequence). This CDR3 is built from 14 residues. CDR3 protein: CASSLSGASTEAFF. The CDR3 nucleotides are TGTGCCAGCAGCTTATCAGGGGCCAGCACTGAAGCTTTCTTT. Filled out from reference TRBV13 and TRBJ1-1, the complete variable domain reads AAGVIQSPRHLIKEKRETATLKCYPIPRHDTVYWYQQGPGQDPQFLISFYEKMQSDKGSIPDRFSAQQFSDYHSELNMSSLELGDSALYFCASSLSGASTEAFFGQGTRLTVV.

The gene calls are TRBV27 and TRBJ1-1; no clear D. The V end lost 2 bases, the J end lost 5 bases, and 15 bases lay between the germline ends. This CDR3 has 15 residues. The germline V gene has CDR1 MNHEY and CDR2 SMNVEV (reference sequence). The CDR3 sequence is CASSLTGRPGTEAFF. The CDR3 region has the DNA TGTGCCAGCAGTTTAACGGGTCGCCCCGGAACTGAAGCTTTCTTT.

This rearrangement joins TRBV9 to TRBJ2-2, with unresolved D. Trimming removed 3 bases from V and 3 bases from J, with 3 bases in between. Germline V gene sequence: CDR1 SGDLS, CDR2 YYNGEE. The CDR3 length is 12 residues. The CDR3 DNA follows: TGTGCCAGCAGCGCTGACACCGGGGAGCTGTTTTTT. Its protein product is CASSADTGELFF.